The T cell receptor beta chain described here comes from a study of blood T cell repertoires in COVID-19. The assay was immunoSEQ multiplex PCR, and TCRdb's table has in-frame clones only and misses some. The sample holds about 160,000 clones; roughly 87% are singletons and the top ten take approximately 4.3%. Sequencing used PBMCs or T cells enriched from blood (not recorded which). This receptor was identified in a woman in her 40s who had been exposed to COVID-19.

CDR3 sequence: CASAGQETQYF. The CDR3 bases are TGTGCCAGCGCGGGGCAAGAGACCCAGTACTTC. This chain joins TRBV12-3 or TRBV12-4 and TRBJ2-5, with D possibly TRBD2 on 6 matching bases. CDR3 size: 11 residues. With 8 bases removed from V and 2 bases from J, the gap between germline ends came to 6 bases.